These 9 T cell receptor beta chains share one sample of origin, sequenced in a study of T cells after yellow fever vaccination. TCRdb reanalysed the 5' RACE reads using MiXCR and keeps one entry per CDR3 protein. Of around 340,000 distinct CDR3 sequences in the sample, around an eighth were seen once. This sample comprised CD4+ T cells sorted from PBMCs, obtained 15 days after the yellow fever booster vaccination. Every receptor here comes from a man aged 18 to 29 who received the YFV17D yellow fever vaccine.

The sample holds a few counts of this clonotype. This chain joins TRBV6-1 and TRBJ1-5, with TRBD1 as a possible D gene (6 bases). V lost 9 bases and J lost 3, with 18 bases in between. This CDR3 comprises 15 residues. Per germline, CDR1 MNHNS and CDR2 SASEGT. The CDR3 loop reads CASTYRVEVNQPQHF. As DNA, the CDR3 is TGTGCCAGTACCTACAGGGTTGAGGTCAATCAGCCCCAGCATTTT.

This clonotype has a count of ten or more. J is TRBJ2-3 and V is TRBV7-3, with D possibly being TRBD1 or TRBD2 (6 bases each). Germline CDR1 is SGHTA and CDR2 is FQGTGA. The CDR3 is made up of 15 amino acids. V lost 3 bases and J lost 0, with 10 bases in between. This CDR3 reads CASSFTGASTDTQYF. CDR3 bases: TGTGCCAGCAGCTTTACGGGGGCTAGCACAGATACGCAGTATTTT.

The genes are TRBV4-3 and TRBJ1-1; D perhaps matches TRBD1 (6 bases). With 4 bases removed from V and 2 bases from J, the gap between germline ends came to 14 bases. Looked up from germline, CDR1 is LGHNA and CDR2 is YSLEER. The CDR3 spans 15 residues. This CDR3 is CASSPVGASNTEAFF. The CDR3 nucleotides are TGCGCCAGCAGCCCAGTGGGGGCATCAAACACTGAAGCTTTCTTT.

In this sample, this clonotype turned up a few times. V gene TRBV7-2 combines with J gene TRBJ2-5; D is possibly TRBD1 or TRBD2 (5 bases each). The germline V gene has CDR1 SGHTA and CDR2 FQGNSA. Trimming pared 6 bases from V and 0 bases from J, leaving 14 bases between. The CDR3 consists of 15 residues. Written as DNA, the CDR3 is TGTGCCAGCAGTGTATCGGGGCAGTACCAAGAGACCCAGTACTTC. Its protein is CASSVSGQYQETQYF.

This clonotype was recorded a few times. This chain uses TRBV3-1 with TRBJ1-5; D gene unclear. With 1 base removed from V and 7 bases from J, the gap between germline ends came to 17 bases. Germline loops: CDR1 LGHDT, CDR2 YNNKEL (reference sequence). The CDR3 spans 16 residues. The CDR3 region is CASSQASAGPVQPQHF. The CDR3 DNA reads TGTGCCAGCAGCCAAGCTTCGGCAGGTCCTGTCCAGCCCCAGCATTTT.

This clonotype showed up just a few times. The chain combines TRBV6-5 with TRBJ1-2; 8 bases align to TRBD1. V trimming: 2 bases; J trimming: 10 bases; junction bases outside the gene matches: 9. CDR1 is MNHEY and CDR2 is SVGAGI in the germline V gene. This CDR3 is built from 14 residues. In nucleotides, the CDR3 is TGTGCCAGCAGTTACCAACGACAGGGGATAGTCTACACCTTC. This translates into CASSYQRQGIVYTF.

This clonotype was detected a few times. This chain uses TRBV15 with TRBJ1-5; the D is unclear. CDR3 length: 14 residues. CDR1 is LNHNV and CDR2 is YYDKDF in the germline V gene (reference sequence). Deletions cut 0 bases from V and 8 bases from J, with 11 bases between. This CDR3 is CATSRDPTQEPQHF. CDR3 sequence (DNA): TGTGCCACCAGCAGAGATCCGACTCAGGAGCCCCAGCATTTT. Supplemented by reference TRBV15 and TRBJ1-5, the full variable domain reads DAMVIQNPRYQVTQFGKPVTLSCSQTLNHNVMYWYQQKSSQAPKLLFHYYDKDFNNEADTPDNFQSRRPNTSFCFLDIRSPGLGDTAMYLCATSRDPTQEPQHFGDGTRLSIL.

This chain uses TRBV2 with TRBJ2-7; TRBD1 matches 7 bases. Unmatched junction bases numbered 10, after V lost 6 bases and J lost 8 bases. CDR3 length: 13 amino acids. The germline V gene has CDR1 SNHLY and CDR2 FYNNEI. The CDR3 coding sequence is TGTGCCAGCAGCCCGGGACAGCTTGGGCAGCAGTACTTC. Translating it yields CASSPGQLGQQYF.

The J gene is TRBJ2-7, the V gene TRBV5-5; D not certain. Trimming cost V 4 bases and J 7 bases, with 21 bases left between them. The CDR3 sequence is 15 residues long. Looked up from germline, CDR1 is SGHKS and CDR2 is YYEKEE (reference sequence). CDR3 in amino acids: CASSRRVSPGLEQYF. The CDR3 DNA is TGTGCCAGCAGCCGCCGGGTGAGCCCTGGTTTAGAGCAGTACTTC.